Shown below are 4 T cell receptor beta chains from a single sample sequenced in a study of low-dose radiotherapy and immunotherapy resistance in tumors. Indicated time point: after trial treatment. Treatment in this sample: LDRT plus nivolumab, ipilimumab, low-dose cyclophosphamide and aspirin (RACIN trial). Primers targeting TRAV and TRBV primed first-strand cDNA, covering alpha and beta chains. The authors ran approximately 20 PCR cycles to amplify TCRs with a constant-region primer and V-primer adapter. Using its own MiXCR run on the reads, TCRdb lists one record per CDR3 protein. The sample has tens of thousands of distinct CDR3 sequences; roughly 19% are singletons. The input for sequencing was PBMCs, taken after low-dose radiotherapy plus immunotherapy. All receptors derive from a female donor with ovarian cancer.

Details on this clonotype: A junction boundary mismatches the germline segment, possibly from a read error. DNA of the CDR3: TGCGCCAGCAGGCCGGGGCATCCAGGCTTC. It yields the protein CASRPGHPGF. The rearrangement joins TRBV6-6 to TRBJ2-7; D is perhaps TRBD1 or TRBD2 (5 bases each). CDR1 is MNHNY, CDR2 SVGAGI, per germline (reference sequence). The CDR3 runs to 10 residues.

This clonotype was detected many times. Written as DNA, the CDR3 is TGTGCCAGCAGCTTAGACAGGGGGTTCGCAGATACGCAGTATTTT. It is translated as CASSLDRGFADTQYF. The V gene is TRBV7-2, the J gene TRBJ2-3, with 8 bases aligning to TRBD1. This CDR3 contains 15 residues. V was pared by 1 base and J by 4 bases, with 4 bases of the junction left unmatched. CDR1 is SGHTA and CDR2 is FQGNSA in the germline V gene.

Many counts were recorded for this clonotype. The chain uses TRBV12-3 or TRBV12-4 and TRBJ2-1; TRBD2 matches at 12 bases. The junction had 6 bases not matched to a gene; V was cut back by 3 bases and J by 0 bases. The CDR3 runs to 18 residues. This CDR3 reads CASSFGLAGRSSYNEQFF. The CDR3 DNA sequence: TGTGCCAGCAGTTTCGGACTAGCGGGGAGGAGCTCCTACAATGAGCAGTTCTTC.

V usage is TRBV12-3 or TRBV12-4 and J usage is TRBJ2-3; D remains ambiguous. The length of the CDR3 is 14 residues. V gave up 3 bases and J gave up 11 bases, with 18 bases separating them. The chain's CDR3 is CASSFRAPLGGQYF. The CDR3 DNA is TGTGCCAGCAGTTTTAGAGCACCTCTTGGTGGGCAGTATTTT.